This T cell receptor (beta chain) appears in the sequencing data of a study of T cells in Graves' hyperthyroidism and ophthalmopathy. The V gene lost 6 bases and the J gene lost 8 bases, with 13 bases spanning the gap. CDR1 GTSNPN and CDR2 SVGIG come from the germline V gene (reference sequence). This CDR3 has 12 residues. Using RNA transcripts as the source, TCR beta CDR3 regions were amplified. A first-round RT-PCR of the TCR CDR3 used the HTBI primer set. TCRdb ran MiXCR on the multiplex PCR reads and lists one entry per CDR3 protein. The table lists more than 450,000 distinct CDR3 sequences, around 15% of them singletons. This clonotype was observed at least ten times. The antigen is undetermined. Study observations and caveats: Separating ophthalmopathy from stable hyperthyroidism was achieved by a 13 V-J model.

Stable Graves' hyperthyroidism meant no ophthalmopathy progression within 18 months. This clonotype was obtained from a woman aged 40 to 49 with Graves' hyperthyroidism. The V gene is TRBV30, the J gene TRBJ1-4; D is uncertain. The material sequenced was blood. Here the CDR3 reads CACQKGAEKLFF. The CDR3 nucleotides read TGTGCCTGCCAAAAAGGCGCAGAAAAACTGTTTTTT.